This passage covers 4 T cell receptor beta chains from one sample sequenced in a study of T-cell reconstitution after alpha-beta-depleted transplantation in children. Preparation of the TCRbeta library involved a method that used unique molecular identifiers. TCRdb independently ran MiXCR on the PCR reads; one entry per CDR3 protein. The profile shows tens of thousands of distinct CDR3 sequences, approximately 43% of them singletons. This sample comprised PBMCs, mostly from graft donor cells, obtained 360 days after TCRalphabeta/CD19-depleted stem cell transplant. These receptors were taken from a male patient aged 5 to 17 who had a stem cell transplant for acute lymphoblastic leukemia, so the T cells may come from the graft donor.

The chain links TRBV27 to TRBJ1-5; D may be TRBD1 (6 bases). Trimming removed 3 bases from V and 2 bases from J, with 17 bases in between. The CDR3 is 17 amino acids. Germline V CDR1 and CDR2: MNHEY, SMNVEV (reference sequence). The CDR3 reads CASSFFGTRLGNQPQHF. The CDR3 DNA follows: TGTGCCAGCAGTTTCTTCGGGACAAGGTTAGGCAATCAGCCCCAGCATTTT.

Of note for this clonotype: One end of the junction does not line up with germline, which may come from a read error. The chain joins TRBV7-7 to TRBJ2-2; D tentatively reads TRBD1 or TRBD2 (5 bases each). Germline V lookup: CDR1 SSHAT, CDR2 FNYEAQ (reference sequence). The CDR3 has 16 residues. CDR3 sequence (DNA): TGTGCTAGCAGTCCCGCCGGGACGGCGAACACCGGGGAGCTGTTTTTT. It yields the protein CASSPAGTANTGELFF.

V is TRBV9 and J is TRBJ2-7; a possible D gene is TRBD1 (6 bases). Trimming stripped 4 bases from V and 6 bases from J, with 14 bases between. This CDR3 has 13 amino acids. CDR1 is SGDLS and CDR2 is YYNGEE in the germline V gene. The CDR3 region is CASSPYDRREQYF. Written as DNA, the CDR3 is TGTGCCAGCAGCCCCTACGACAGGCGCGAGCAGTACTTC.

The rearrangement joins TRBV5-1 to TRBJ2-3; 7 nucleotides agree with TRBD1. CDR1 is SGHRS, CDR2 YFSETQ, per germline. The CDR3 contains 15 residues. The junction had 9 bases not matched to a gene; V was cut back by 7 bases and J by 1 base. The CDR3, as DNA: TGCGCCAGCCAGATGAGGGGGCTCCGCACAGATACGCAGTATTTT. Its translation is CASQMRGLRTDTQYF.